The sequence of this T cell receptor beta chain was determined in a study of shared clonotypes between healthy human individuals. Findings of the study overall: About 5% of naive CD4 clonotypes were shared across four donors. In this cohort, only blood was sampled, and tissue repertoires likely differ.

The CDR3 has 13 amino acids. The germline gives CDR1 LNHDA, CDR2 SQIVND (reference sequence). Germline trimming cut 10 bases from V and 7 bases from J; bases unmatched to any gene: 10. Profiled with immunoSEQ multiplex PCR; TCRdb holds only in-frame clones, not every one. The sample holds over a million clones, approximately 98% seen once. On this clone itself: The target antigen is unknown.

The chain uses TRBV19 and TRBJ2-7, with TRBD2 matching 10 bases. The sequencing sample was made of naive CD4+ T cells sorted from blood. Documented subset: CD45RA+ positively selected. The clonotype comes from a man between 25 and 39 years old in good health. DNA for the CDR3: TGTGCCACCTACGGGACTAGCGATGGAGAGCAGTACTTC. Its protein product is CATYGTSDGEQYF.